This TCR beta chain was sequenced in a study of regulatory T cells in long-lasting Graves disease. Sample time point: newly diagnosed GD, antithyroid drugs for less than 3 months. The TCR library was prepared using RNA isolated from PBMCs. Construction of the TCR beta libraries employed iRepertoire HTBI primers in conjunction with Arm-PCR of CDR3 regions. One entry per CDR3 protein results from TCRdb running MiXCR on the multiplex PCR reads. The table records about 450,000 distinct CDR3 sequences, approximately 14% of them present only once. Germline V gene data show CDR1 as SGHRS and CDR2 as YFSETQ. V lost 1 base and J lost 0; bases outside the gene matches: 5. This CDR3 region has 17 residues. This clonotype was seen a handful of times. The data were also submitted as part of a second study, on T cells in Graves' hyperthyroidism and ophthalmopathy.

The sequence was collected from a woman aged 45 to 65 with Graves disease. The chain carries TRBV5-1 and TRBJ2-3; 10 bases map to TRBD2. The sequenced sample was peripheral blood mononuclear cells (PBMCs), obtained at new diagnosis, from a patient treated with antithyroid drugs. The CDR3 DNA sequence: TGCGCCAGCAGCTTGCACGGACTAGCGGAAAGCACAGATACGCAGTATTTT. Protein: CASSLHGLAESTDTQYF.